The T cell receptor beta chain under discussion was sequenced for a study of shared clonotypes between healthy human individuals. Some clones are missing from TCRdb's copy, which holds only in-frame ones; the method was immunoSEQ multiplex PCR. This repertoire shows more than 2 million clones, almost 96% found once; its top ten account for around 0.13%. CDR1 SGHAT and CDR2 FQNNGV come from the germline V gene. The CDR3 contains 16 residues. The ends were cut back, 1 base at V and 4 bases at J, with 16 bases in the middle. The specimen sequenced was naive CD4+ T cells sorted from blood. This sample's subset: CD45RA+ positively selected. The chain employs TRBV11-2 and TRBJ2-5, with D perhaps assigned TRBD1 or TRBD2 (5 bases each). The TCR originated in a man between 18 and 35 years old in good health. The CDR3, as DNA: TGTGCCAGCAGCTTAGTGGGGGTTCAGGTTCGAGAGACCCAGTACTTC. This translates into CASSLVGVQVRETQYF.